This passage covers 12 T cell receptor beta chains from one sample sequenced in a study of shared clonotypes between healthy human individuals. Libraries were prepared by immunoSEQ multiplex PCR; TCRdb keeps only in-frame clonotypes and omits some of them. The table lists 2 million to 2.5 million clones, around 90% of them singletons, with 0.37% in the top ten. The material sequenced was naive CD4+ T cells from PBMCs. As to subset: CD45RA+ positively selected. The receptors shown here come from a man younger than 30 in good health. Some clones in this sample may be carry-over from other donors' samples.

The V call is TRBV28, the J call TRBJ1-4; a possible D gene is TRBD1 (5 bases). The germline V and J ends were trimmed by 1 base and 11 bases, with 14 bases remaining between them. Germline-derived CDR1 and CDR2 are MDHEN and SYDVKM. The CDR3 loop spans 14 amino acids. DNA for the CDR3: TGTGCCAGCAGTTTATCCCCTCCTGGGGCCAAACTGTTTTTT. Translated, it gives CASSLSPPGAKLFF.

The rearrangement joins TRBV2 to TRBJ2-1; a weak D match, TRBD1 (6 bases). The V gene's germline CDR1 is SNHLY and CDR2 FYNNEI. The V gene lost 4 bases and the J gene lost 9 bases, with 13 bases spanning the gap. This CDR3 spans 13 amino acids. Here the CDR3 reads CASSGTGYGEQFF. For the CDR3, the DNA is TGTGCCAGCAGTGGCACAGGGTACGGTGAGCAGTTCTTC.

The chain uses TRBV5-1 and TRBJ1-1; the D gene is possibly TRBD1 (5 bases). V lost 4 bases and J lost 0, with 16 bases in between. This CDR3 has 16 amino acids. CDR1 is SGHRS, CDR2 YFSETQ, per germline. The DNA for the CDR3 is TGCGCCAGCAGCATCGGGACCGATTTCATGAACACTGAAGCTTTCTTT. Translated, it gives CASSIGTDFMNTEAFF. The entire variable domain, with the rest obtained from reference TRBV5-1 and TRBJ1-1, is as follows: KAGVTQTPRYLIKTRGQQVTLSCSPISGHRSVSWYQQTPGQGLQFLFEYFSETQRNKGNFPGRFSGRQFSNSRSEMNVSTLELGDSALYLCASSIGTDFMNTEAFFGQGTRLTVV.

This chain links TRBV19 with TRBJ2-1; TRBD1 agrees at 8 bases. Trimming took 3 bases from V and 5 from J; bases not matched to a gene: 6. Germline V gives CDR1 LNHDA, CDR2 SQIVND (reference sequence). This CDR3 comprises 15 residues. This chain's CDR3 is CASSIPRQGNNEQFF. CDR3 in DNA: TGTGCCAGTAGTATTCCTCGACAGGGGAACAATGAGCAGTTCTTC. Filled out from reference TRBV19 and TRBJ2-1, the complete variable domain reads DGGITQSPKYLFRKEGQNVTLSCEQNLNHDAMYWYRQDPGQGLRLIYYSQIVNDFQKGDIAEGYSVSREKKESFPLTVTSAQKNPTAFYLCASSIPRQGNNEQFFGPGTRLTVL.

V usage is TRBV5-1 and J usage is TRBJ1-4; 7 bases fit TRBD1. Trimming cost V 1 base and J 3 bases; bases outside gene matches: 3. The CDR3 spans 15 residues. Per germline, CDR1 SGHRS and CDR2 YFSETQ. The CDR3 is CASSLTGDPNEKLFF. The CDR3 DNA sequence: TGCGCCAGCAGCTTGACAGGGGATCCTAATGAAAAACTGTTTTTT.

J is TRBJ2-7 and V is TRBV28; D may be TRBD1 or TRBD2 (6 bases each). V was pared by 7 bases and J by 4 bases, with 17 bases between. The CDR3 has 14 amino acids. CDR1 is MDHEN and CDR2 is SYDVKM in the germline V gene. CDR3 DNA sequence: TGTGCCAGCACCAGGGGAGGACTACGTTACGAGCAGTACTTC. Translation: CASTRGGLRYEQYF. The full variable domain, completed using reference TRBV28 and TRBJ2-7, is DVKVTQSSRYLVKRTGEKVFLECVQDMDHENMFWYRQDPGLGLRLIYFSYDVKMKEKGDIPEGYSVSREKKERFSLILESASTNQTSMYLCASTRGGLRYEQYFGPGTRLTVT.

This chain joins TRBV5-1 and TRBJ1-4; 9 bases align to TRBD1. V lost 0 bases, J lost 6 bases, and 3 bases stayed unmatched. This CDR3 contains 15 residues. Germline assignment: CDR1 SGHRS and CDR2 YFSETQ. CDR3 amino acids: CASSLVGTGYEKLFF. The CDR3 DNA reads TGCGCCAGCAGCTTGGTGGGGACAGGGTATGAAAAACTGTTTTTT.

The rearrangement uses TRBV5-4 and TRBJ2-1; D unresolved. Trimming cost V 5 bases and J 0 bases, with 12 bases left between them. The V gene's germline CDR1 is SGHNT and CDR2 YYREEE (reference sequence). The CDR3 has 15 amino acids. Here the CDR3 DNA reads TGTGCCAGCAGTTTACCCATATTCTCCTACAATGAGCAGTTCTTC. Translation: CASSLPIFSYNEQFF.

The chain has TRBV7-3 and TRBJ2-1; possible D gene TRBD1, 6 bases. The V gene's germline CDR1 is SGHTA and CDR2 FQGTGA. Trimming removed 5 bases at V and 1 base at J, with 9 bases between. The CDR3 extends over 14 amino acids. The CDR3 DNA sequence: TGTGCCAGCAGCCAGACAGGTTCCTACAATGAGCAGTTCTTC. Amino acids: CASSQTGSYNEQFF.

With regard to this clone: Other DNA sequences in the same sample also yield this CDR3. CDR3 coding DNA: TGTGCCAGCAGTCTAACAGGGGGATCCTACAATGAGCAGTTCTTC. Its protein is CASSLTGGSYNEQFF. This chain links TRBV28 with TRBJ2-1, with 8 bases fitting TRBD1. V was clipped by 5 bases and J by 1 base; unmatched bases: 4. The CDR3 is made up of 15 amino acids. Germline V gene sequence: CDR1 MDHEN, CDR2 SYDVKM. Using reference TRBV28 and TRBJ2-1 for the parts outside the CDR3, the full variable domain is DVKVTQSSRYLVKRTGEKVFLECVQDMDHENMFWYRQDPGLGLRLIYFSYDVKMKEKGDIPEGYSVSREKKERFSLILESASTNQTSMYLCASSLTGGSYNEQFFGPGTRLTVL.

A note on this clone: In the same sample, other DNA sequences code for this CDR3. The gene calls are TRBV5-4 and TRBJ1-3; D gene unclear. CDR1 is SGHNT and CDR2 is YYREEE in the germline V gene (reference sequence). V shed 0 bases and J shed 4 bases, with 2 bases lying between them. The CDR3 has 12 amino acids. The CDR3 bases are TGTGCCAGCAGCTTGGGGGGAAACACCATATATTTT. Translated, it gives CASSLGGNTIYF.

Of note for this clone: Other DNA sequences in this sample translate to the same CDR3. CDR3 nucleotide sequence: TGTGCCAGCTCACCCCAGGGCGAGCAGTACTTC. Translation gives CASSPQGEQYF. The V gene is TRBV18, the J gene TRBJ2-7; D might be TRBD1 (5 bases). Germline V CDR1 and CDR2: KGHSH, LQKENI. The CDR3 runs to 11 residues. V was clipped by 3 bases and J by 6 bases, with 6 bases between them.